This paragraph covers one TCR beta chain sequence. The antigen is not known. The data originate from a study of T cells after yellow fever vaccination. For the study at large: Fractions containing few cells were prepared with SMART-Seq v4 Ultra Low Input.

Germline V gene sequence: CDR1 MNHEY, CDR2 SVGEGT. The CDR3 totals 18 residues. Losses at the gene ends were 6 bases for V and 0 bases for J; bases not matched to a gene: 16. A process of 5'RACE template switching, which added a universal primer site and UMIs, was used to make TCR cDNA. A single record per CDR3 protein comes from TCRdb applying MiXCR to the 5' RACE reads. The data hold approximately 550,000 distinct CDR3 sequences, with approximately 13% observed a single time. Study results and caveats: The secondary response was weaker but peaked faster, day 5 versus 15.

The sequence was obtained from a man younger than 40 who received the YFV17D yellow fever vaccine. The chain couples TRBV6-2 or TRBV6-3 to TRBJ2-7; TRBD2 matches at 8 bases. The specimen was PBMCs, collected on the day of the yellow fever booster vaccination. CDR3 nucleotide sequence: TGTGCCAGCAGGCCCGACAGGCCTCTTAGCGGGGCCTCCTACGAGCAGTACTTC. Protein product: CASRPDRPLSGASYEQYF.